Given below is one T cell receptor (beta chain) in context. Its antigen is not identified. At one of its ends the junction is not consistent with the germline gene, which may arise from a read error. The assay was immunoSEQ multiplex PCR, and TCRdb's table has in-frame clones only and misses some. The repertoire holds tens of thousands of clones, approximately 89% seen once, with 9.4% in the top ten. This sample is drawn from a study of T cells in localized non-small cell lung cancer. Findings and limits, study-wide: Uninvolved adjacent lung had the highest recorded T cell clonality, with tumor below it. Adjacent lung tissue had a median around 50 of the top 100 clones found in the tumor. Sequencing covered just one tumor region, so heterogeneity cannot be ruled out.

There are 13 residues in the CDR3. CDR1 and CDR2 from the germline V gene are SGHDT and YYEEEE. This TCR was recovered from a woman aged 35 to 70 with stage III lung adenocarcinoma. The source was peripheral blood mononuclear cells, collected before any cancer treatment. The rearrangement joins TRBV5-6 to TRBJ1-2; possibly TRBD1 for D (5 bases). CDR3: CASSPGGRDRLFF. The DNA for the CDR3 is TGTGCCAGCAGCCCCGGTGGACGGGACCGCCTTTTTTTC.